These 10 T cell receptor beta chains came from one sample sequenced in a study of persistence of HIV-infected CD4 T cells. Their antigen targets remain unknown. The libraries were made with immunoSEQ version 4 in survey mode. Generated by immunoSEQ multiplex PCR, the TCRdb table keeps only in-frame clones and is missing some. The sample has some 58,000 clones, about 69% seen once; the top ten hold around 1.7%. The stimulus was an HIV-1 Gag 15-mer peptide pool, about 1 ug/peptide/mL. Sorted nonresponding memory CD4+ T cells were CD40L-negative, CD69-negative, CD45RO-high. Sequencing used CD4+ T cells sorted from PBMCs after approximately 20-hour stimulation, obtained from a patient who received antiretroviral therapy. The receptors shown here come from an adult man with HIV who was CMV-seropositive.

The gene calls are TRBV28 and TRBJ2-7; 9 bases are a match to TRBD1. The CDR3 extends over 15 amino acids. Trimming removed 2 bases from V and 5 bases from J; junction bases left unmatched: 7. Germline CDR1 and CDR2: MDHEN and SYDVKM. The CDR3 here is CASSLHGTGYNEQYF. The CDR3 DNA is TGTGCCAGCAGTTTACACGGGACAGGGTACAACGAGCAGTACTTC.

The chain has TRBV7-9 and TRBJ1-1; weak D call: TRBD1 (6 bases). There are 13 residues in the CDR3. V was pared by 5 bases and J by 8 bases, with 15 bases between. Germline CDR1 reads SEHNR; CDR2 reads FQNEAQ (reference sequence). The CDR3 sequence is CASSGVQGLEAFF. CDR3 DNA sequence: TGTGCCAGCAGCGGGGTTCAGGGGTTAGAAGCTTTCTTT. The complete variable domain, with remaining parts taken from reference TRBV7-9 and TRBJ1-1, reads DTGVSQNPRHKITKRGQNVTFRCDPISEHNRLYWYRQTLGQGPEFLTYFQNEAQLEKSRLLSDRFSAERPKGSFSTLEIQRTEQGDSAMYLCASSGVQGLEAFFGQGTRLTVV.

The V gene is TRBV5-6, the J gene TRBJ2-2; D is perhaps TRBD1 (5 bases). Germline loops: CDR1 SGHDT, CDR2 YYEEEE. The CDR3 has 13 amino acids. Trimming shortened V by 1 base and J by 7 bases, and 8 bases separated the two germline ends. The CDR3 sequence is CASSLSRGGELFF. The CDR3 region has the DNA TGTGCCAGCAGCTTGTCTAGGGGCGGGGAGCTGTTTTTT.

There are a few counts of this clone. Other DNA sequences of this sample code for an identical CDR3. V usage is TRBV3-1 (or the pseudogene TRBV3-2) and J usage is TRBJ1-1; D is possibly TRBD1 (6 bases). CDR3 length equals 14 residues. The germline V gene has CDR1 LGHDT and CDR2 YNNKEL (reference sequence). Trimming removed 3 bases at V and 1 base at J, with 9 bases between. CDR3 sequence (DNA): TGTGCCAGCAGCCAGATACAGGGGAACACTGAAGCTTTCTTT. Translating gives CASSQIQGNTEAFF.

The chain couples TRBV6-5 to TRBJ2-7, with D hard to call. The CDR3 covers 15 residues. V lost 0 bases to trimming and J lost 1 base, with 10 bases between them. Germline V gene lookup returns CDR1 MNHEY and CDR2 SVGAGI. The CDR3 DNA reads TGTGCCAGCAGTTACTCTTACTTGGGGTCCTACGAGCAGTACTTC. It translates to CASSYSYLGSYEQYF.

This clone was observed a handful of times. Other DNA sequences within the sample encode an identical CDR3. The chain employs TRBV7-9 and TRBJ2-7; possible D gene TRBD1, 6 bases. The CDR3 has 12 amino acids. V was trimmed by 5 bases and J by 3 bases, leaving 8 bases between them. Germline CDR1 SEHNR, CDR2 FQNEAQ (reference sequence). The CDR3 DNA follows: TGTGCCAGCAGCCCAGGGGACTACGAGCAGTACTTC. Translation: CASSPGDYEQYF.

The chain employs TRBV18 and TRBJ2-7, with 8 bases fitting TRBD2. Germline CDR1 KGHSH, CDR2 LQKENI. V gave up 3 bases and J gave up 5 bases; unmatched junction bases: 6. CDR3 length: 14 residues. The DNA of the CDR3 is TGTGCCAGCTCACCTGAGACTAGCGTCCACGAGCAGTACTTC. Protein sequence: CASSPETSVHEQYF.

The chain combines TRBV18 with TRBJ2-4; tentatively, D is TRBD1 or TRBD2 (6 bases each). The CDR3 consists of 19 residues. Trimming took off 0 bases at V and 0 bases at J, with 18 bases between the two ends. From germline, CDR1 is KGHSH and CDR2 LQKENI. The CDR3, as DNA: TGTGCCAGCTCACCACCTACGGGGGCAGGGATTGAAGCCAAAAACATTCAGTACTTC. This encodes CASSPPTGAGIEAKNIQYF. Using reference TRBV18 and TRBJ2-4 for the parts outside the CDR3, the full variable domain is NAGVMQNPRHLVRRRGQEARLRCSPMKGHSHVYWYRQLPEEGLKFMVYLQKENIIDESGMPKERFSAEFPKEGPSILRIQQVVRGDSAAYFCASSPPTGAGIEAKNIQYFGAGTRLSVL.

This chain connects TRBV19 to TRBJ2-7, with D uncertain. The CDR3 loop spans 13 amino acids. V shed 5 bases and J shed 4 bases, with 12 bases lying between them. Germline-derived CDR1 and CDR2 are LNHDA and SQIVND (reference sequence). This CDR3 is CASSEFVGYEQYF. The CDR3 DNA is TGTGCCAGTAGTGAGTTTGTAGGTTACGAGCAGTACTTC.

This clone is termed medium-sized. V gene TRBV12-3 or TRBV12-4 combines with J gene TRBJ1-3; D ambiguous. V dropped 1 base and J dropped 0 bases, with 1 base sitting between them. This CDR3 comprises 13 residues. CDR3 nucleotide sequence: TGTGCCAGCAGTTTAGGCTCTGGAAACACCATATATTTT. Translating gives CASSLGSGNTIYF.